This record looks at one TCR beta chain sequence and its context. The target antigen is unknown. This sample was taken from a study of CD8 T cells in ankylosing spondylitis. The germline V gene has CDR1 LGHDT and CDR2 YNNKEL (reference sequence). The CDR3 extends over 15 amino acids. Trimming shortened V by 4 bases and J by 2 bases, and 13 bases separated the two germline ends. The study, taken as a whole, reports: Within ankylosing spondylitis blood, a TCR beta motif made up of under 10 highly homologous variants appeared to be characteristic.

Using quantitative 5'-RACE with molecular barcodes, the authors made TCR beta libraries. TCRdb independently ran MiXCR on the 5' RACE reads; one entry per CDR3 protein. The table has over 200,000 distinct CDR3 sequences, more than 9% seen once. The receptor was derived from a male donor with ankylosing spondylitis or in good health (not recorded which). Specimen: blood, either unsorted or a sorted T cell fraction (not recorded which). The chain combines TRBV3-1 with TRBJ2-3, with TRBD2 as a possible D gene (6 bases). CDR3 amino acids: CASSLGDSTTDTQYF. The CDR3, as DNA: TGTGCCAGCAGCCTTGGGGACTCGACCACAGATACGCAGTATTTT.